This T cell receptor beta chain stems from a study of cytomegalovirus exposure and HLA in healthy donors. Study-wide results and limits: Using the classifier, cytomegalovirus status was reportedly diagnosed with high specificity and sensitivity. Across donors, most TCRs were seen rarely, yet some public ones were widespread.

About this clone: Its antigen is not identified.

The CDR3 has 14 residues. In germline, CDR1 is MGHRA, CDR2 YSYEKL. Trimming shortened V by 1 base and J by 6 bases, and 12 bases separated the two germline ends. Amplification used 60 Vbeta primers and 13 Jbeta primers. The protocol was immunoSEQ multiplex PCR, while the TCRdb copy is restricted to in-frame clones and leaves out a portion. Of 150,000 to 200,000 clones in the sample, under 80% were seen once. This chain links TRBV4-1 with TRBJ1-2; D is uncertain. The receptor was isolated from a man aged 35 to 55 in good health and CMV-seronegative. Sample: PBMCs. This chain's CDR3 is CASSQVLTSDGYTF. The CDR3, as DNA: TGCGCCAGCAGCCAAGTCTTAACATCTGATGGCTACACCTTC.